Listed here are 18 T cell receptor beta chains from one sample, sequenced in a study of STAT3 mutations in large granular lymphocyte leukemia (dated by TCRdb to the late 2010s). What the work shows at the level of the full study, not this receptor alone: All T-LGLL patients had at least one immunodominant TCRbeta clonotype, and roughly half had multiple immunodominant subclonotypes.

Library generation was performed with the immunoSEQ multiplex PCR assay. TCRdb took this table from immuneACCESS and kept in-frame rearrangements with V and J called. Such tables lack part of the clones; where checked against another copy, unresolved V genes explain under half of the gap, and the rest is unexplained. The sample records approximately 1,500 clones, under 75% of which are singletons. The top ten clonotypes cover around 63% of the sample. For these receptors, no antigen is known. Sample: peripheral blood mononuclear cells. All receptors derive from a man in his 60s with T-cell large granular lymphocyte leukemia. Some clones in this sample may be carry-over from other donors' samples. The age is the age at diagnosis.

The chain combines TRBV19 with TRBJ1-6; D possibly corresponds to TRBD1 (6 bases). CDR3 length: 14 residues. CDR1 is LNHDA, CDR2 SQIVND, per germline (reference sequence). Trimming took off 7 bases at V and 6 bases at J, with 13 bases between the two ends. The CDR3 here is CASTQGQINSPLHF. CDR3 DNA: TGTGCCAGTACTCAGGGACAAATTAATTCACCCCTCCACTTT.

This rearrangement joins TRBV30 to TRBJ1-2; a weak D match, TRBD1 (5 bases). Trimming left V 4 bases short and J 2 bases short, with 11 bases between. The CDR3 consists of 13 residues. Germline V lookup: CDR1 GTSNPN, CDR2 SVGIG (reference sequence). The CDR3 bases are TGTGCCTGGACCCTTCGGGGGAACTATGGCTACACCTTC. It encodes CAWTLRGNYGYTF.

A few counts support this clone. The CDR3 spells CASGQGISYEQYF. CDR3 in DNA: TGTGCCAGCGGGCAGGGGATTTCCTACGAGCAGTACTTC. The J gene is TRBJ2-7, the V gene TRBV2, with D possibly being TRBD1 (6 bases). The germline V gene has CDR1 SNHLY and CDR2 FYNNEI. This CDR3 has 13 residues. The V end lost 8 bases, the J end lost 1 base, and 12 bases lay between the germline ends.

The chain couples TRBV18 to TRBJ2-7; D gene uncertain. This CDR3 region has 14 residues. Germline values: CDR1 KGHSH, CDR2 LQKENI. Between the trimmed V and J ends, which lost 6 bases and 2 bases, there was a span of 14 bases. CDR3 amino acids: CASSPPVETYEQYF. CDR3 sequence (DNA): TGTGCCAGCTCCCCCCCGGTGGAAACCTACGAGCAGTACTTC.

The chain has TRBV5-1 and TRBJ1-5; 7 bases match TRBD1. This CDR3 comprises 14 residues. CDR1 and CDR2 from the germline V gene are SGHRS and YFSETQ. V was pared by 6 bases and J by 4 bases, with 7 bases of the junction left unmatched. The CDR3 reads CASKTGDGNQPQHF. The CDR3 coding sequence is TGCGCCAGCAAAACAGGGGACGGGAATCAGCCCCAGCATTTT.

The genes are TRBV5-1 and TRBJ1-6, with a tentative D call TRBD1 (5 bases). V was pared by 0 bases and J by 5 bases, with 9 bases between. Germline CDR1 and CDR2: SGHRS and YFSETQ. The CDR3 has 15 amino acids. The DNA of the CDR3 is TGCGCCAGCAGCTTGGCTAGCAGGGATAATTCACCCCTCCACTTT. This gives the protein CASSLASRDNSPLHF.

This chain joins TRBV7-9 and TRBJ1-1; 8 bases are shared with TRBD1. This CDR3 has 11 residues. The germline V gene has CDR1 SEHNR and CDR2 FQNEAQ (reference sequence). V shed 6 bases, J shed 10 bases, and the junction held 4 bases outside the gene matches. The CDR3 DNA is TGTGCCAGCAGTCAAGGGACAGGAGCTTTCTTT. It translates to CASSQGTGAFF. Complete variable domain (other parts from reference TRBV7-9 and TRBJ1-1): DTGVSQNPRHKITKRGQNVTFRCDPISEHNRLYWYRQTLGQGPEFLTYFQNEAQLEKSRLLSDRFSAERPKGSFSTLEIQRTEQGDSAMYLCASSQGTGAFFGQGTRLTVV.

The rearrangement joins TRBV13 to TRBJ2-7; 13 positions match TRBD2. The CDR3 runs 18 residues. Germline CDR1 and CDR2: PRHDT and FYEKMQ (reference sequence). V dropped 5 bases and J dropped 1; count of bases not matched to a gene: 11. DNA of the CDR3: TGTGCCAGCAGCCCTGGGACTAGCGGGGCTCCCTGGTCCTACGAGCAGTACTTC. Protein: CASSPGTSGAPWSYEQYF.

The rearrangement links TRBV5-1 to TRBJ2-7, with D hard to call. Germline V gene sequence: CDR1 SGHRS, CDR2 YFSETQ. The length of the CDR3 is 14 residues. V was pared by 2 bases and J by 3 bases, with 12 bases between. In DNA, the CDR3 is TGCGCCAGCAGCTTTAACCCGCAGTTCTACGAGCAGTACTTC. Amino acid sequence: CASSFNPQFYEQYF.

CDR3: CASSPRGGDNSPLHF. In DNA form, the CDR3 reads TGTGCCAGCTCACCACGGGGGGGCGATAATTCACCCCTCCACTTT. The rearrangement uses TRBV18 and TRBJ1-6, with D possibly being TRBD1 (6 bases). The germline V and J ends were trimmed by 1 base and 5 bases, with 9 bases remaining between them. The germline gives CDR1 KGHSH, CDR2 LQKENI. This CDR3 spans 15 amino acids.

In nucleotides, the CDR3 is TGCGCCAGCAGCCAGAAAGGTGGAAGGAACACTGAAGCTTTCTTT. It yields the protein CASSQKGGRNTEAFF. The chain carries TRBV4-3 and TRBJ1-1; D gene unclear. Germline V lookup: CDR1 LGHNA, CDR2 YSLEER. V was cut by 3 bases and J by 1 base, with 12 bases left in between. CDR3 length: 15 residues.

The chain is built from TRBV18 and TRBJ1-2, with D possibly being TRBD1 (6 bases). The CDR3 spans 12 residues. Trimming cost V 5 bases and J 4 bases, with 8 bases left between them. The V gene's germline CDR1 is KGHSH and CDR2 LQKENI. CDR3 loop: CASSSDSYGYTF. The DNA of the CDR3 is TGTGCCAGCTCATCGGACAGCTATGGCTACACCTTC.

The genes are TRBV5-1 and TRBJ1-2, with a weak D call TRBD1 (6 bases). Germline CDR1 is SGHRS and CDR2 is YFSETQ. The CDR3 runs 12 residues. The germline V and J ends were trimmed by 4 bases and 6 bases, with 10 bases remaining between them. CDR3 protein: CASSNYRDGYTF. CDR3 nucleotide sequence: TGCGCCAGCAGCAACTACAGGGATGGCTACACCTTC.

In its sample, this clone was seen once. The J gene is TRBJ1-2, the V gene TRBV30, with 7 nucleotides matching TRBD1. This CDR3 comprises 14 residues. Germline loops: CDR1 GTSNPN, CDR2 SVGIG (reference sequence). The trim removed 8 bases at V and 1 base at J, leaving 10 bases unmatched. CDR3: CAGVWDRLNYGYTF. In DNA form, the CDR3 reads TGTGCCGGCGTCTGGGACAGACTTAACTATGGCTACACCTTC.

Within the sample, this clone is medium-sized. The V and J genes are TRBV6-1 and TRBJ1-2; TRBD1 matches at 10 bases. Losses at the gene ends were 6 bases for V and 7 bases for J; bases not matched to a gene: 2. This CDR3 spans 12 amino acids. Germline V gene data show CDR1 as MNHNS and CDR2 as SASEGT. The CDR3 sequence: CASSRDRGGYTF. The CDR3 coding sequence is TGTGCCAGCAGCCGGGACAGGGGTGGCTACACCTTC.

V is TRBV29-1 and J is TRBJ2-7; 7 nucleotides line up with TRBD2. The CDR3 has 12 residues. The germline gives CDR1 SQVTM, CDR2 ANQGSEA. V shed 6 bases and J 0 bases; nucleotides not matched to a gene: 2. The CDR3 region has the DNA TGCAGCGTCCGGGGGGTCTCCTACGAGCAGTACTTC. Translation gives CSVRGVSYEQYF.

The chain links TRBV7-9 to TRBJ1-2, with a tentative D call TRBD1 (6 bases). The CDR3 is made up of 13 amino acids. The germline V and J ends were trimmed by 3 bases and 6 bases, with 11 bases remaining between them. Germline V gene data show CDR1 as SEHNR and CDR2 as FQNEAQ (reference sequence). As DNA, the CDR3 is TGTGCCAGCAGCTTTGAAGGGGGGGATGGCTACACCTTC. This sequence encodes CASSFEGGDGYTF.

This clone qualifies as large. The chain links TRBV7-9 to TRBJ1-2; D ambiguous. V was cut by 7 bases and J by 1 base, with 7 bases left in between. The CDR3 has 12 amino acids. Germline CDR1 reads SEHNR; CDR2 reads FQNEAQ (reference sequence). The CDR3, as DNA: TGTGCCAGCACCCTGGGTAACTATGGCTACACCTTC. Translation: CASTLGNYGYTF. The full variable domain, completed using reference TRBV7-9 and TRBJ1-2, is DTGVSQNPRHKITKRGQNVTFRCDPISEHNRLYWYRQTLGQGPEFLTYFQNEAQLEKSRLLSDRFSAERPKGSFSTLEIQRTEQGDSAMYLCASTLGNYGYTFGSGTRLTVV.